The TCR beta chain under discussion was sequenced for a study of T cell changes during pregnancy in multiple sclerosis (dated 2019 in TCRdb). Broadly, across the study: In women with multiple sclerosis, the researchers looked at how the T cell repertoire shifted as pregnancy progressed.

Concerning this clone itself: What this receptor recognizes is not known. Base qualities are not provided; no much larger clone lies one nucleotide away.

Libraries came from the immunoSEQ multiplex PCR assay. TCRdb limited this immuneACCESS table to in-frame rearrangements with V and J called. A share of clones is missing; checked studies link under half to unresolved V genes, and the rest is unexplained. This sample comprises around 80,000 clones, 90% to 95% of them detected only once. Approximately 1.5% of the sample is held by the ten biggest clonotypes. After removal of 5 bases from V and 2 bases from J, the junction retains 9 bases not matched to a gene. CDR1 and CDR2 (MGHRA, YSYEKL) derive from the germline V gene. Measured from the cysteine to the phenylalanine, the CDR3 is 17 residues long. The read is trimmed to its CDR3 DNA, 51 bases read in frame from base 1.

Sample: peripheral blood, taken before pregnancy. Recombination connected TRBV4-1 to TRBJ1-3, and TRBD1 matches 10 of the central bases. This TCR came from a female donor with multiple sclerosis, enrolled in a pregnancy study. The bases read TGCGCCAGCAGCACTGATACCGGGACAGGGGCTGGAAACACCATATATTTT. This sequence encodes CASSTDTGTGAGNTIYF.